The 24 T cell receptor beta chains below all came from one sample that was sequenced in a study of shared clonotypes between healthy human individuals (TCRdb year 2020). Libraries came from the immunoSEQ multiplex PCR assay. The table comes from immuneACCESS by way of TCRdb, which keeps in-frame sequences with V and J called. Part of the clones is missing from these tables; in studies checked, under half for an unresolved V gene and the rest for unknown reasons. A total of over a million clones appear in this sample, under 99% of them only once. In total, the top ten clones hold roughly 0.42% of the sample. Sequences were obtained from naive CD4+ T cells sorted from blood. This specimen's cell subset or site label, per the study, means: CD45RA+ positively selected. The receptors come from a man younger than 40 in good health.

The rearrangement joins TRBV5-1 to TRBJ1-1; a weak D match, TRBD1 (5 bases). V dropped 0 bases and J dropped 4 bases, with 13 bases sitting between them. CDR1 and CDR2 (germline): SGHRS, YFSETQ. CDR3 length: 15 residues. The chain's CDR3 is CASSLDPGRVTEAFF. As DNA, the CDR3 is TGCGCCAGCAGCTTGGATCCGGGGCGGGTCACTGAAGCTTTCTTT.

This clone was recorded only once. The CDR3 nucleotides read TGTGCCAGCAGTTATCCAGGGGAGAGGGGCTATGGCTACACCTTC. Protein product: CASSYPGERGYGYTF. This chain uses TRBV6-6 with TRBJ1-2; D possibly corresponds to TRBD1 (6 bases). Germline CDR1 and CDR2: MNHNY and SVGAGI (reference sequence). The CDR3 has 15 residues. V lost 3 bases and J lost 4, with 15 bases in between.

The chain joins TRBV2 to TRBJ1-2; D not resolved. The V end lost 7 bases, the J end lost 0 bases, and 12 bases lay between the germline ends. The CDR3 totals 14 residues. Germline CDR1 SNHLY, CDR2 FYNNEI. The CDR3: CASTSGSTNYGYTF. In nucleotides, the CDR3 is TGTGCCAGCACGTCTGGCAGCACTAACTATGGCTACACCTTC.

The gene calls are TRBV11-2 and TRBJ1-3; D remains ambiguous. The V gene lost 6 bases and the J gene lost 4 bases, with 16 bases spanning the gap. Germline CDR1 is SGHAT and CDR2 is FQNNGV. This CDR3 comprises 15 residues. The CDR3 spells CASSTVGHPGNTIYF. The CDR3 nucleotides read TGTGCCAGCAGTACCGTCGGGCATCCAGGAAACACCATATATTTT.

The genes are TRBV18 and TRBJ2-1; 7 positions agree with TRBD1. From germline, CDR1 is KGHSH and CDR2 LQKENI. This CDR3 region has 14 residues. V was clipped by 3 bases and J by 7 bases; unmatched bases: 6. CDR3 residues: CASSPQTGLNEQFF. DNA of the CDR3: TGTGCCAGCTCACCTCAGACAGGGCTGAATGAGCAGTTCTTC. Together with reference TRBV18 and TRBJ2-1, the CDR3 gives the full variable domain: NAGVMQNPRHLVRRRGQEARLRCSPMKGHSHVYWYRQLPEEGLKFMVYLQKENIIDESGMPKERFSAEFPKEGPSILRIQQVVRGDSAAYFCASSPQTGLNEQFFGPGTRLTVL.

The J gene is TRBJ1-5, the V gene TRBV2, with D perhaps TRBD1 (6 bases). The CDR3 runs 16 residues. V dropped 8 bases and J dropped 1 base, with 18 bases sitting between them. Per the germline V gene, CDR1 is SNHLY and CDR2 is FYNNEI. In DNA form, the CDR3 reads TGTGCCAGCCGGAAGAGGGGGGATCGGAGCAATCAGCCCCAGCATTTT. This translates into CASRKRGDRSNQPQHF.

The chain joins TRBV7-2 to TRBJ2-7; possibly TRBD1 or TRBD2 for D (5 bases each). CDR3 size: 14 residues. The V end was cut by 5 bases, the J end by 1 base, with 12 bases between. Germline V gene sequence: CDR1 SGHTA, CDR2 FQGNSA. Here the CDR3 DNA reads TGTGCCAGCAGCCTTGTCGGGGCTTCCTACGAGCAGTACTTC. Translated, it gives CASSLVGASYEQYF.

This chain uses TRBV27 with TRBJ2-7; 7 nucleotides agree with TRBD2. The length of the CDR3 is 13 residues. The trim removed 3 bases at V and 7 bases at J, leaving 6 bases unmatched. Germline values: CDR1 MNHEY, CDR2 SMNVEV (reference sequence). CDR3 coding DNA: TGTGCCAGCAGTTTTAGCGGGCCCCTAGAGCAGTACTTC. Its translation: CASSFSGPLEQYF.

The V call is TRBV11-2, the J call TRBJ2-7; D gene uncertain. The CDR3 length is 14 residues. Germline V gene sequence: CDR1 SGHAT, CDR2 FQNNGV. Trimming left V 5 bases short and J 2 bases short, with 13 bases between. The CDR3 loop reads CASSPTFSAYEQYF. The CDR3 bases are TGTGCCAGCAGCCCGACCTTTAGTGCCTACGAGCAGTACTTC.

The chain employs TRBV5-1 and TRBJ2-3; 8 positions agree with TRBD1. The CDR3 length is 15 residues. The germline CDR1 and CDR2 sequences are SGHRS and YFSETQ. J lost 5 bases, V lost 0 bases, and 5 bases had no gene match. The CDR3 here is CASSLGQGAQDTQYF. Written as DNA, the CDR3 is TGCGCCAGCAGCTTGGGTCAGGGGGCACAAGATACGCAGTATTTT.

The chain recombines TRBV6-5 with TRBJ2-7, with TRBD1 matching 7 bases. The CDR3 loop spans 15 amino acids. J gave up 5 bases and V 0 bases, and 7 bases lay outside the gene matches. Germline V gene data show CDR1 as MNHEY and CDR2 as SVGAGI. CDR3 in amino acids: CASSYSHDRAHEQYF. The CDR3, as DNA: TGTGCCAGCAGTTACTCGCATGACAGGGCCCACGAGCAGTACTTC.

This sequence joins TRBV7-6 and TRBJ2-7; a weak D match, TRBD1 (7 bases). Looked up from germline, CDR1 is SGHVS and CDR2 is FNYEAQ. The V gene lost 1 base and the J gene lost 7 bases, with 14 bases spanning the gap. The CDR3 contains 14 residues. Here the CDR3 DNA reads TGTGCCAGCAGCTTAGGCCAGGGGGGCGGAGAGCAGTACTTC. Translated, it gives CASSLGQGGGEQYF.

This rearrangement joins TRBV27 to TRBJ2-1, with 7 bases lining up with TRBD2. Germline values: CDR1 MNHEY, CDR2 SMNVEV (reference sequence). The CDR3 sequence is 16 residues long. The V and J ends lost 3 bases and 5 bases, in that order; junction bases with no gene match: 10. The CDR3 nucleotides read TGTGCCAGCAGTTTGTTCGGGATAGCGGGTAACAATGAGCAGTTCTTC. Its protein product is CASSLFGIAGNNEQFF.

V usage is TRBV28 and J usage is TRBJ1-2; D is possibly TRBD1 (6 bases). The CDR3 is 14 residues long. Trimming cost V 5 bases and J 3 bases, with 13 bases left between them. The germline V gene has CDR1 MDHEN and CDR2 SYDVKM. CDR3 bases: TGTGCCAGCAGTCCGGCGGGACAACACTATGGCTACACCTTC. It is translated as CASSPAGQHYGYTF.

V is TRBV10-2 and J is TRBJ2-2, with 12 bases fitting TRBD2. The CDR3 covers 18 residues. In germline, CDR1 is WSHSY, CDR2 SAAADI. V lost 7 bases and J lost 2; bases outside the gene matches: 11. For the CDR3, the DNA is TGCGCCAGCACCCCGGGAGGACTAGCGGGACCCAACACCGGGGAGCTGTTTTTT. It specifies CASTPGGLAGPNTGELFF.

This clone was seen more than once but under ten times. Other DNA sequences in this sample translate to the same CDR3. This chain connects TRBV28 to TRBJ1-1; D uncertain. This CDR3 has 13 amino acids. V lost 2 bases and J 1 base, leaving 5 bases between the germline ends. Germline CDR1 MDHEN, CDR2 SYDVKM. CDR3 residues: CASSLPGNTEAFF. The CDR3 DNA is TGTGCCAGCAGTTTACCAGGGAACACTGAAGCTTTCTTT.

The count of this clone is one. The chain couples TRBV14 to TRBJ2-2, with a weak D call TRBD2 (6 bases). Between the trimmed V and J ends, which lost 4 bases and 7 bases, there was a span of 16 bases. The CDR3 covers 15 residues. Germline V gives CDR1 SGHDN, CDR2 FVKESK. CDR3 in DNA: TGTGCCAGCAGCCTCCGGGACTTCACCGGCGGGGAGCTGTTTTTT. Its protein is CASSLRDFTGGELFF.

The chain joins TRBV7-2 to TRBJ2-1, with TRBD1 identical over 8 bases. The CDR3 has 15 amino acids. The germline V gene has CDR1 SGHTA and CDR2 FQGNSA. The J segment lost 10 bases and the V segment lost 5 bases, leaving 13 bases of the junction unmatched. CDR3 nucleotide sequence: TGTGCCAGCAGCCGCACAGCAGGGGGCAGGGAGGAGCAGTTCTTC. It is translated as CASSRTAGGREEQFF.

The chain has TRBV4-3 and TRBJ2-1; TRBD2 aligns across 8 bases. The V and J ends lost 3 bases and 6 bases, in that order; junction bases with no gene match: 13. The CDR3 runs to 17 residues. Germline V CDR1 and CDR2: LGHNA, YSLEER. CDR3: CASSQTGTRGGFNEQFF. For the CDR3, the DNA is TGCGCCAGCAGCCAGACCGGGACTAGGGGGGGTTTCAATGAGCAGTTCTTC.

This sequence joins TRBV7-2 and TRBJ2-3; weak D call: TRBD2 (5 bases). The germline V gene encodes CDR1 SGHTA and CDR2 FQGNSA. V lost 5 bases, J lost 4 bases, and 13 bases lay in between. CDR3 length: 14 residues. This CDR3 reads CASSPPGKADTQYF. The CDR3 DNA reads as TGTGCCAGCAGCCCCCCGGGGAAGGCAGATACGCAGTATTTT.

The gene calls are TRBV2 and TRBJ2-3; perhaps TRBD1 as D (6 bases). Germline V gene sequence: CDR1 SNHLY, CDR2 FYNNEI. Trimming pared 4 bases from V and 3 bases from J, leaving 11 bases between. The CDR3 spans 14 residues. The CDR3 nucleotides are TGTGCCAGCAGTGCTACAGGGAAAACAGATACGCAGTATTTT. Protein: CASSATGKTDTQYF.

The genes are TRBV7-9 and TRBJ2-7, with D uncertain. In germline, CDR1 is SEHNR, CDR2 FQNEAQ (reference sequence). This CDR3 has 14 amino acids. Trimming stripped 2 bases from V and 3 bases from J, with 11 bases between. The CDR3 DNA reads TGTGCCAGCAGCTTAAATACGGACCACTACGAGCAGTACTTC. Translated: CASSLNTDHYEQYF.

The rearrangement uses TRBV2 and TRBJ1-1; 9 positions agree with TRBD1. This CDR3 has 13 residues. V trimming: 10 bases; J trimming: 6 bases; junction bases outside the gene matches: 9. The germline CDR1 and CDR2 sequences are SNHLY and FYNNEI. The CDR3 loop reads CATSRDRAAEAFF. CDR3 sequence (DNA): TGTGCCACTTCCCGGGACAGGGCCGCTGAAGCTTTCTTT.

Of note for this clone: Compared with germline, one end of the junction differs, possibly owing to a read error. The genes are TRBV2 and TRBJ2-7, with D tentatively TRBD1 (6 bases). The CDR3 has 12 residues. Germline CDR1 is SNHLY and CDR2 is FYNNEI. CDR3 protein: CASTRRTDPPHF. The DNA of the CDR3 is TGTGCCAGCACCCGACGGACAGACCCACCACACTTC.